The 20 T cell receptor beta chains reported below all come from one sample, sequenced in a study of blood T cell repertoires in COVID-19. TCRdb keeps only in-frame clones here, not all; method: immunoSEQ multiplex PCR. The table records roughly 80,000 clones, roughly 78% of them present only once. Input material: peripheral blood. Receptor source: a human donor in a cohort sampled during active COVID-19.

In its sample, this clone was seen once. This chain connects TRBV3-1 (or the pseudogene TRBV3-2) to TRBJ2-7, with unresolved D. The CDR3 loop spans 13 amino acids. CDR1 and CDR2 (germline): LGHDT, YNNKEL (reference sequence). Trimming cost V 2 bases and J 2 bases, with 7 bases left between them. The CDR3 DNA sequence: TGTGCCAGCAGCCAATTGAGCGCCTACGAGCAGTACTTC. It specifies CASSQLSAYEQYF.

J is TRBJ1-3 and V is TRBV18; no reliable D call. The V gene's germline CDR1 is KGHSH and CDR2 LQKENI. Trimming removed 3 bases at V and 0 bases at J, with 12 bases between. The CDR3 contains 16 residues. The CDR3, as DNA: TGTGCCAGCTCACCGACGGGAATTCACTCTGGAAACACCATATATTTT. Translation gives CASSPTGIHSGNTIYF.

This clone was detected once. This chain links TRBV5-5 with TRBJ2-1; TRBD1 might be the D (6 bases). CDR3 length: 16 residues. Germline CDR1 is SGHKS and CDR2 is YYEKEE (reference sequence). The V gene lost 0 bases and the J gene lost 4 bases, with 14 bases spanning the gap. CDR3 sequence: CASSLGEGVSYNEQFF. The CDR3 bases are TGTGCCAGCAGCTTGGGCGAGGGGGTGAGTTACAATGAGCAGTTCTTC.

The V gene is TRBV28, the J gene TRBJ1-5; D is unresolved. The CDR3 totals 16 residues. Trimming cost V 2 bases and J 0 bases, with 11 bases left between them. The germline V gene encodes CDR1 MDHEN and CDR2 SYDVKM. The CDR3 spells CASSLRRGYSNQPQHF. The DNA for the CDR3 is TGTGCCAGCAGTTTAAGACGGGGTTATAGCAATCAGCCCCAGCATTTT.

J is TRBJ1-1 and V is TRBV28; 9 positions match TRBD1. Trimming at V came to 6 bases and at J to 3 bases, leaving 8 bases not matched to a gene. Germline V gives CDR1 MDHEN, CDR2 SYDVKM. The CDR3 runs 15 residues. The DNA of the CDR3 is TGTGCCAGCAGGAGGTACAGGGGGCTTGACACTGAAGCTTTCTTT. It translates to CASRRYRGLDTEAFF.

This clone was observed a handful of times. This rearrangement joins TRBV28 to TRBJ2-5; D is ambiguous. This CDR3 spans 15 amino acids. Germline lookup yields CDR1 MDHEN and CDR2 SYDVKM. With 8 bases removed from V and 4 bases from J, the gap between germline ends came to 20 bases. Here the CDR3 reads CASGTQTTPLETQYF. The CDR3 nucleotides read TGTGCCAGCGGAACTCAAACGACTCCTCTAGAGACCCAGTACTTC. The full variable domain, its missing parts supplied by reference TRBV28 and TRBJ2-5, is DVKVTQSSRYLVKRTGEKVFLECVQDMDHENMFWYRQDPGLGLRLIYFSYDVKMKEKGDIPEGYSVSREKKERFSLILESASTNQTSMYLCASGTQTTPLETQYFGPGTRLLVL.

The chain joins TRBV6-4 to TRBJ1-1, with 7 bases that match TRBD1. This CDR3 has 13 residues. Germline lookup yields CDR1 MRHNA and CDR2 SNTAGT. Trimming cost V 6 bases and J 3 bases; bases outside gene matches: 4. The CDR3: CASRVQGYTEAFF. DNA of the CDR3: TGTGCCAGCAGAGTACAGGGGTACACTGAAGCTTTCTTT.

The rearrangement links TRBV12-3 or TRBV12-4 to TRBJ1-5; D unresolved. V was pared by 6 bases and J by 6 bases, with 12 bases between. CDR3 length: 13 residues. CDR3 residues: CASSLRRGQPQHF. CDR3 DNA: TGTGCCAGCAGCCTGAGACGGGGTCAGCCCCAGCATTTT.

In nucleotides, the CDR3 is TGTGCCAGCAGTTCAGGAGACAGGCTTAACTATGGCTACACCTTC. Protein sequence: CASSSGDRLNYGYTF. The chain uses TRBV28 and TRBJ1-2, with D perhaps matching TRBD1 (6 bases). Between the trimmed V and J ends, which lost 4 bases and 1 base, there was a span of 13 bases. Germline CDR1 MDHEN, CDR2 SYDVKM. The CDR3 is made up of 15 amino acids.

This clone was seen only once. The chain links TRBV6-4 to TRBJ2-1; TRBD1 agrees at 7 bases. The CDR3 runs to 14 residues. J lost 7 bases, V lost 0 bases, and 3 bases had no gene match. The germline V gene encodes CDR1 MRHNA and CDR2 SNTAGT. The CDR3 coding sequence is TGTGCCAGCAGTGACTCGGCAGGGGGTAATGAGCAGTTCTTC. It translates to CASSDSAGGNEQFF.

The CDR3 spells CASSLSDRGYEQYF. DNA for the CDR3: TGTGCCAGCAGCTTATCGGACAGGGGTTACGAGCAGTACTTC. This rearrangement joins TRBV7-8 to TRBJ2-7; TRBD1 aligns across 9 bases. The ends lost 2 bases at V and 4 bases at J; junction bases unmatched: 3. CDR1 is SGHVS and CDR2 is FQNEAQ in the germline V gene. The CDR3 is 14 residues long.

This chain joins TRBV7-2 and TRBJ1-1; 11 bases agree with TRBD1. With 5 bases clipped from V and 6 bases from J, the junction kept 8 bases outside the gene matches. Germline V gene data show CDR1 as SGHTA and CDR2 as FQGNSA. This CDR3 comprises 15 residues. Written as DNA, the CDR3 is TGTGCCAGCAGCATCTGGACAGGGGGCAACTCTGAAGCTTTCTTT. Its protein product is CASSIWTGGNSEAFF.

This rearrangement joins TRBV29-1 to TRBJ2-3; TRBD1 might be the D (7 bases). Trimming removed 8 bases from V and 5 bases from J, with 11 bases in between. The CDR3 runs to 11 residues. The V gene's germline CDR1 is SQVTM and CDR2 ANQGSEA. Here the CDR3 DNA reads TGCAGCTGCCAGGGGGGAGATACGCAGTATTTT. It codes for CSCQGGDTQYF.

The V and J genes are TRBV7-9 and TRBJ1-2; 8 bases are shared with TRBD1. The CDR3 totals 13 residues. V lost 5 bases, J lost 8 bases, and 7 bases stayed unmatched. Germline CDR1 and CDR2: SEHNR and FQNEAQ (reference sequence). The CDR3 sequence is CASSVDRGDGYTF. For the CDR3, the DNA is TGTGCCAGCAGCGTAGACAGGGGTGACGGCTACACCTTC.

The chain uses TRBV27 and TRBJ2-3, with TRBD2 identical over 7 bases. V lost 5 bases and J lost 3; bases outside the gene matches: 14. There are 17 residues in the CDR3. Germline V gene sequence: CDR1 MNHEY, CDR2 SMNVEV (reference sequence). The CDR3 DNA sequence: TGTGCCAGCAGTATGCTAGCGGCACCCTGGAGAACAGATACGCAGTATTTT. This codes for CASSMLAAPWRTDTQYF.

The V gene is TRBV18, the J gene TRBJ2-1; the match to TRBD1 covers 8 bases. This CDR3 is built from 15 residues. The V gene end was trimmed by 8 bases and the J gene end by 1 base; junction bases not matched to a gene: 7. Germline V CDR1 and CDR2: KGHSH, LQKENI. The CDR3 region has the DNA TGTGCCAGCAAAGCAGGGGGCGATTCCTACAATGAGCAGTTCTTC. Amino acids: CASKAGGDSYNEQFF. Together with reference TRBV18 and TRBJ2-1, the CDR3 gives the full variable domain: NAGVMQNPRHLVRRRGQEARLRCSPMKGHSHVYWYRQLPEEGLKFMVYLQKENIIDESGMPKERFSAEFPKEGPSILRIQQVVRGDSAAYFCASKAGGDSYNEQFFGPGTRLTVL.

J is TRBJ2-3 and V is TRBV30; D call uncertain. V lost 3 bases and J 2 bases, leaving 9 bases between the germline ends. This CDR3 comprises 13 residues. Germline V gene sequence: CDR1 GTSNPN, CDR2 SVGIG (reference sequence). In nucleotides, the CDR3 is TGTGCCTGGAGCCGTGGAGTCACAGATACGCAGTATTTT. Protein sequence: CAWSRGVTDTQYF.

The genes are TRBV2 and TRBJ2-1, with D possibly TRBD1 on 6 matching bases. The V and J ends lost 4 bases and 1 base respectively, with 11 bases between them. This CDR3 is built from 15 residues. Germline V gene sequence: CDR1 SNHLY, CDR2 FYNNEI. As DNA, the CDR3 is TGTGCCAGCAGTGTTCAGGGGAGTTCCTACAATGAGCAGTTCTTC. Amino acids: CASSVQGSSYNEQFF.

The rearrangement uses TRBV12-3 or TRBV12-4 and TRBJ2-7; a weak D match, TRBD1 (5 bases). The germline V and J ends were trimmed by 5 bases and 3 bases, with 11 bases remaining between them. The CDR3 is 13 residues long. The CDR3 reads CASSRARDYEQYF. The DNA of the CDR3 is TGTGCCAGCAGTCGGGCCAGGGACTACGAGCAGTACTTC.

The chain couples TRBV7-9 to TRBJ2-2; tentatively, D is TRBD1 (5 bases). The CDR3 spans 17 residues. V gave up 5 bases and J gave up 4 bases, with 20 bases separating them. CDR1 and CDR2 (germline): SEHNR, FQNEAQ (reference sequence). In DNA, the CDR3 is TGTGCCAGCAGCCTAACAGTGGTTGAAGGGGTCACCGGGGAGCTGTTTTTT. It yields the protein CASSLTVVEGVTGELFF.